These 30 T cell receptor beta chains were all obtained from the same sample, sequenced in a study of T cell repertoires in cytomegalovirus infection. Their antigen targets remain unknown. MiXCR, applied by TCRdb to the reads, yields one record per CDR3 protein. The sample contains 110,000 or so distinct CDR3 sequences, about 33% of which appear only once. The starting material was CD8+ T cells from cultured PBMCs, obtained from culture after CMV antigen stimulation. The receptors here all came from a human donor in good health (CMV status not recorded). Some clones in this sample may be carry-over from other donors' samples.

This clonotype was observed a few times. This chain links TRBV20-1 with TRBJ1-5, with a tentative D call TRBD1 (5 bases). The V and J ends lost 4 bases and 5 bases respectively, with 12 bases between them. The CDR3 extends over 13 amino acids. Germline V CDR1 and CDR2: DFQATT, SNEGSKA (reference sequence). The CDR3 protein is CSAKTEGDQPQHF. The DNA of the CDR3 is TGCAGTGCTAAGACAGAAGGAGATCAGCCCCAGCATTTT.

A few counts support this clonotype. The chain recombines TRBV5-6 with TRBJ1-4; D is undetermined. The germline gives CDR1 SGHDT, CDR2 YYEEEE. The CDR3 has 13 amino acids. Trimming pared 0 bases from V and 5 bases from J, leaving 5 bases between. CDR3: CASSLDGNEKLFF. As DNA, the CDR3 is TGTGCCAGCAGCTTGGACGGAAATGAAAAACTGTTTTTT.

There are many counts of this clonotype. This chain uses TRBV5-6 with TRBJ1-2, with TRBD1 matching 9 bases. The J segment lost 4 bases and the V segment lost 4 bases, leaving 20 bases of the junction unmatched. This CDR3 has 19 amino acids. Germline-derived CDR1 and CDR2 are SGHDT and YYEEEE. This chain's CDR3 is CASSLTFDFQGQGSYGYTF. The CDR3 DNA follows: TGTGCCAGCAGCCTGACTTTTGACTTCCAAGGACAGGGGTCCTATGGCTACACCTTC.

This clonotype has just a few counts. The chain uses TRBV7-3 and TRBJ2-5; TRBD2 aligns across 8 bases. V lost 4 bases, J lost 5 bases, and 18 bases stayed unmatched. This CDR3 region has 18 residues. Germline V lookup: CDR1 SGHTA, CDR2 FQGTGA. CDR3 bases: TGTGCCAGCAGCTCCCTCGGAGCCGGGACTAGTAAACGGGAGACCCAGTACTTC. Translating gives CASSSLGAGTSKRETQYF.

This clonotype appeared once. The chain uses TRBV7-3 and TRBJ2-1, with TRBD1 identical over 8 bases. Trimming took 2 bases from V and 6 from J; bases not matched to a gene: 6. The CDR3 runs to 15 residues. CDR1 is SGHTA, CDR2 FQGTGA, per germline. CDR3 amino acids: CASSLGTGGGNEQFF. CDR3 DNA sequence: TGTGCCAGCAGCTTAGGGACAGGTGGCGGCAATGAGCAGTTCTTC.

The CDR3 nucleotides are TGCGCCAGCAGCCAAGCCTCGCGGGTGGAAGCTTTCTTT. Residues: CASSQASRVEAFF. The genes are TRBV4-1 and TRBJ1-1, with D hard to call. V was cut by 1 base and J by 8 bases, with 11 bases left in between. CDR1 is MGHRA, CDR2 YSYEKL, per germline. This CDR3 comprises 13 residues.

The J gene is TRBJ2-1, the V gene TRBV12-3 or TRBV12-4; the D is unclear. The V end lost 6 bases, the J end lost 8 bases, and 8 bases lay between the germline ends. The CDR3 has 11 amino acids. The CDR3: CASRERDEQFF. The CDR3, as DNA: TGTGCCAGCAGGGAGCGTGATGAGCAGTTCTTC.

The J gene is TRBJ2-1, the V gene TRBV6-5; D gene unclear. Germline assignment: CDR1 MNHEY and CDR2 SVGAGI. Trimming cost V 2 bases and J 6 bases, with 8 bases left between them. There are 13 residues in the CDR3. CDR3 DNA: TGTGCCAGCAGTTACGCCGGTTTCAATGAGCAGTTCTTC. As protein: CASSYAGFNEQFF.

This rearrangement joins TRBV7-8 to TRBJ2-1; no firm D call. Germline assignment: CDR1 SGHVS and CDR2 FQNEAQ. Trimming stripped 4 bases from V and 6 bases from J, with 7 bases between. The CDR3 has 12 residues. The CDR3 loop reads CASSYGRNEQFF. The CDR3 DNA follows: TGTGCCAGCAGCTACGGACGCAATGAGCAGTTCTTC. Filled out from reference TRBV7-8 and TRBJ2-1, the complete variable domain reads GAGVSQSPRYKVAKRGQDVALRCDPISGHVSLFWYQQALGQGPEFLTYFQNEAQLDKSGLPSDRFFAERPEGSVSTLKIQRTQQEDSAVYLCASSYGRNEQFFGPGTRLTVL.

The chain links TRBV7-2 to TRBJ2-7; D uncertain. V lost 5 bases and J 1 base, leaving 15 bases between the germline ends. The CDR3 extends over 15 amino acids. Germline CDR1 is SGHTA and CDR2 is FQGNSA. In nucleotides, the CDR3 is TGTGCCAGCAGCCATAACCTAGGGTTTTCCTACGAGCAGTACTTC. Translation gives CASSHNLGFSYEQYF.

This clonotype was seen only a few times. The rearrangement links TRBV12-3 or TRBV12-4 to TRBJ1-1, with a weak D call TRBD1 (5 bases). Trimming shortened V by 5 bases and J by 0 bases, and 13 bases separated the two germline ends. The CDR3 totals 15 residues. The CDR3 bases are TGTGCCAGCAGTCCCAAGGCAGGGCTGAACACTGAAGCTTTCTTT. Translation: CASSPKAGLNTEAFF.

The chain carries TRBV6-6 and TRBJ2-1; D remains ambiguous. Per the germline V gene, CDR1 is MNHNY and CDR2 is SVGAGI (reference sequence). This CDR3 contains 11 residues. With 5 bases removed from V and 7 bases from J, the gap between germline ends came to 6 bases. For the CDR3, the DNA is TGTGCCAGCAGTAACGGAAATGAGCAGTTCTTC. It yields the protein CASSNGNEQFF.

The rearrangement links TRBV6-1 to TRBJ2-7; 8 positions agree with TRBD1. CDR3 length equals 14 residues. The germline V gene encodes CDR1 MNHNS and CDR2 SASEGT. With V trimmed by 6 bases and J by 4 bases, 8 bases remained unmatched. In DNA form, the CDR3 reads TGTGCCAGCAGACCATGGACAGGGCAGTACGAGCAGTACTTC. Protein product: CASRPWTGQYEQYF.

This clonotype was counted many times. CDR3 coding DNA: TGTGCCAGCAGCTTAGATAATCAGGCCCGCGACTATGGCTACACCTTC. This gives the protein CASSLDNQARDYGYTF. This chain connects TRBV11-2 to TRBJ1-2; the D is unclear. The CDR3 consists of 16 residues. The V gene's germline CDR1 is SGHAT and CDR2 FQNNGV. V lost 0 bases and J lost 3, with 14 bases in between.

The chain employs TRBV3-1 and TRBJ2-2, with 9 bases fitting TRBD2. The CDR3 totals 17 residues. Per germline, CDR1 LGHDT and CDR2 YNNKEL (reference sequence). The junction had 9 bases not matched to a gene; V was cut back by 7 bases and J by 0 bases. CDR3 residues: CASTRGIAGANTGELFF. The DNA for the CDR3 is TGTGCCAGCACCCGGGGAATAGCGGGGGCGAACACCGGGGAGCTGTTTTTT.

This sequence joins TRBV28 and TRBJ2-7; TRBD2 is a possible D gene (5 bases). This CDR3 has 16 residues. Germline V gene lookup returns CDR1 MDHEN and CDR2 SYDVKM. Trimming removed 4 bases at V and 0 bases at J, with 16 bases between. CDR3 nucleotides: TGTGCCAGCAGTTCAGCCGGGATGCCCTCCTCCTACGAGCAGTACTTC. Amino acid sequence: CASSSAGMPSSYEQYF.

The genes are TRBV9 and TRBJ2-5, with a possible D match to TRBD2 (6 bases). Per germline, CDR1 SGDLS and CDR2 YYNGEE. The ends were cut back, 0 bases at V and 4 bases at J, with 10 bases in the middle. The CDR3 totals 14 residues. This CDR3 is CASSVDLASETQYF. For the CDR3, the DNA is TGTGCCAGCAGCGTAGACCTAGCGTCAGAGACCCAGTACTTC.

This clonotype was seen only a few times. The genes are TRBV20-1 and TRBJ2-7, with 7 nucleotides matching TRBD1. V shed 1 base and J 1 base; nucleotides not matched to a gene: 1. This CDR3 spans 13 amino acids. CDR1 is DFQATT, CDR2 SNEGSKA, per germline (reference sequence). The DNA of the CDR3 is TGCAGTGCTAGAGGACAGGGATCCTACGAGCAGTACTTC. It translates to CSARGQGSYEQYF.

This clonotype was observed a handful of times. This sequence joins TRBV6-6 and TRBJ1-2; D is unresolved. Between the trimmed V and J ends, which lost 0 bases and 2 bases, there was a span of 16 bases. The CDR3 sequence is 17 residues long. The germline gives CDR1 MNHNY, CDR2 SVGAGI (reference sequence). The DNA for the CDR3 is TGTGCCAGCAGTTACTCCCCCATACTTGGGAAGAACTATGGCTACACCTTC. This encodes CASSYSPILGKNYGYTF.

This clonotype was detected once. The chain links TRBV11-1 to TRBJ2-1, with TRBD2 matching over 15 bases. V was clipped by 5 bases and J by 9 bases; unmatched bases: 20. The germline CDR1 and CDR2 sequences are SGHAT and FQDESV (reference sequence). This CDR3 contains 20 residues. The CDR3 is CASSPQPLPRTSGGGGEQFF. The CDR3 bases are TGTGCCAGCAGCCCGCAACCCCTACCGAGGACTAGCGGGGGGGGGGGTGAGCAGTTCTTC.

The chain links TRBV5-8 to TRBJ2-3, with D unclear. V was pared by 0 bases and J by 0 bases, with 8 bases between. The CDR3 contains 15 residues. CDR1 and CDR2 (germline): SGHTS, YDEGEE. CDR3 coding DNA: TGTGCCAGCAGCTTGGTGGGCAGAAGCACAGATACGCAGTATTTT. It encodes CASSLVGRSTDTQYF. The full variable domain, completed using reference TRBV5-8 and TRBJ2-3, is EAGVTQSPTHLIKTRGQQATLRCSPISGHTSVYWYQQALGLGLQFLLWYDEGEERNRGNFPPRFSGRQFPNYSSELNVNALELEDSALYLCASSLVGRSTDTQYFGPGTRLTVL.

The CDR3 protein is CASSQEWGQGHNEQFF. The CDR3 region has the DNA TGTGCCAGCAGCCAAGAATGGGGACAGGGTCACAATGAGCAGTTCTTC. The chain joins TRBV14 to TRBJ2-1, with 9 bases matching TRBD1. Germline V gene sequence: CDR1 SGHDN, CDR2 FVKESK. V was clipped by 0 bases and J by 5 bases; unmatched bases: 5. The CDR3 runs to 16 residues.

This clonotype was picked up a small number of times. The chain links TRBV7-9 to TRBJ2-3; 8 positions match TRBD2. The CDR3 is made up of 17 amino acids. Germline CDR1 and CDR2: SEHNR and FQNEAQ (reference sequence). J gave up 3 bases and V 1 base, and 9 bases lay outside the gene matches. This chain's CDR3 is CASSLVVGGGQTDTQYF. The CDR3 bases are TGTGCCAGCAGCTTAGTGGTCGGGGGGGGCCAAACAGATACGCAGTATTTT.

This clonotype was seen a handful of times. The rearrangement joins TRBV12-3 or TRBV12-4 to TRBJ1-2, with TRBD1 identical over 7 bases. J gave up 8 bases and V 6 bases, and 12 bases lay outside the gene matches. This CDR3 spans 14 amino acids. CDR3 DNA: TGTGCCAGCAGGGGGACCGACAGGGCTGGAGGCTACACCTTC. Its translation is CASRGTDRAGGYTF.

This clonotype came up many times. J is TRBJ2-5 and V is TRBV20-1, with 9 bases fitting TRBD1. V was clipped by 3 bases and J by 5 bases; unmatched bases: 13. The germline gives CDR1 DFQATT, CDR2 SNEGSKA (reference sequence). The CDR3 runs to 16 residues. DNA of the CDR3: TGCAGTGCTAGGGACCGGGACAGGGTGGTTTGGGAGACCCAGTACTTC. Protein sequence: CSARDRDRVVWETQYF.

The V call is TRBV12-3 or TRBV12-4, the J call TRBJ2-5, with 9 bases fitting TRBD2. CDR3 length: 13 amino acids. After removal of 5 bases from V and 9 bases from J, the junction contained 7 bases not matched to a gene. In DNA, the CDR3 is TGTGCCAGCAGTCTCGGGACTAGCTTGGCCCAGTACTTC. It specifies CASSLGTSLAQYF.

CDR3 bases: TGTGCCAGCAGAGCGGCTCTAGCGGGGGGGCCTAATGAGCAGTTCTTC. Translation: CASRAALAGGPNEQFF. The rearrangement joins TRBV3-1 to TRBJ2-1, with TRBD2 matching over 12 bases. V lost 6 bases to trimming and J lost 7 bases; unmatched junction nucleotides: 10. From germline, CDR1 is LGHDT and CDR2 YNNKEL (reference sequence). The CDR3 totals 16 residues.

A few counts support this clonotype. This chain uses TRBV4-2 with TRBJ2-7, with 8 bases aligning to TRBD1. V was pared by 2 bases and J by 6 bases, with 3 bases of the junction left unmatched. Germline V gene data show CDR1 as LGHNA and CDR2 as YNFKEQ. The CDR3 has 13 residues. The CDR3 DNA is TGTGCCAGCAGCCAATGGACAGGGACCGAGCAGTACTTC. It translates to CASSQWTGTEQYF.

The chain joins TRBV2 to TRBJ1-1; no reliable D call. Trimming removed 2 bases at V and 2 bases at J, with 18 bases between. The length of the CDR3 is 17 residues. The germline gives CDR1 SNHLY, CDR2 FYNNEI. CDR3 DNA sequence: TGTGCCAGCAGTGAATATTCCCACCGCAGTTTTAACACTGAAGCTTTCTTT. Its protein product is CASSEYSHRSFNTEAFF.

The V gene is TRBV19, the J gene TRBJ2-6; 8 nucleotides agree with TRBD1. Trimming removed 11 bases from V and 0 bases from J; junction bases left unmatched: 6. Germline V gene sequence: CDR1 LNHDA, CDR2 SQIVND (reference sequence). The CDR3 consists of 15 residues. The CDR3 nucleotides read TGTGCCGCACAGGGGGGAAACTCTGGGGCCAACGTCCTGACTTTC. This encodes CAAQGGNSGANVLTF.